A selection of T cell receptor beta chains follows, all from one sample in a study of T cells in Graves' hyperthyroidism and ophthalmopathy. TCRdb re-called the multiplex PCR reads through MiXCR, storing one row per CDR3 protein. This repertoire shows about 700,000 distinct CDR3 sequences, around 15% found once; its top ten account for roughly a tenth. The sample was blood. The receptors shown here come from a woman aged 18-35 years with Graves' hyperthyroidism. Each CDR3 is given with its conserved first and last residue. Fields, in order: J gene, V gene, D gene, clone size, CDR3 DNA, CDR3 protein. D genes are given only for firm matches. Size is stated for part of the rows, as once, few or many counts, or as a class when the clone is expanded.

j_call: TRBJ1-2
v_call: TRBV2
d_call: TRBD1
clone_size: many
cdr3_nt: TGTGCCAGCAGTGAAATGGGACAGGGGGTAGAAAGCTACACCTTC
cdr3_aa: CASSEMGQGVESYTF

j_call: TRBJ2-1
v_call: TRBV19
d_call: TRBD2
clone_size: NA
cdr3_nt: TGTGCCAGTAGTAGAAGACTAGCGGGCCCCCCCTCCCGCCCCTACAATGAGCAGTTCTTC
cdr3_aa: CASSRRLAGPPSRPYNEQFF

j_call: TRBJ1-2
v_call: TRBV7-2
d_call: NA
clone_size: many
cdr3_nt: TGTGCCAGCAGCTTTGGTCAGAAAACTAACTATGGCTACACCTTC
cdr3_aa: CASSFGQKTNYGYTF

j_call: TRBJ2-1
v_call: TRBV19
d_call: TRBD2
clone_size: NA
cdr3_nt: TGTGCCAGCACCCTGACTAGCGGGATAGGAGATGAGCAGTTCTTC
cdr3_aa: CASTLTSGIGDEQFF

j_call: TRBJ1-1
v_call: TRBV19
d_call: NA
clone_size: NA
cdr3_nt: TGTGCCAGCCTTCGGGGGACGGGGAACACTGAAGCTTTCTTT
cdr3_aa: CASLRGTGNTEAFF

j_call: TRBJ2-7
v_call: TRBV14
d_call: NA
clone_size: many
cdr3_nt: TGTGCCAGCAGCCAAACAGGGAGATACGAGCAGTACTTC
cdr3_aa: CASSQTGRYEQYF

j_call: TRBJ2-4
v_call: TRBV28
d_call: NA
clone_size: few
cdr3_nt: TGTGCCAGCAGTCACCAAGAAATAGCCAAAAACATTCAGTACTTC
cdr3_aa: CASSHQEIAKNIQYF

j_call: TRBJ2-7
v_call: TRBV11-2
d_call: NA
clone_size: many
cdr3_nt: TGTGCCAGCAGCCACACGACAGTCTACGAGCAGTACTTC
cdr3_aa: CASSHTTVYEQYF

j_call: TRBJ2-7
v_call: TRBV4-3
d_call: NA
clone_size: many
cdr3_nt: TGCGCCAGCAGCCGAGCCGGGGCAGACAATATCTACGAGCAGTACTTC
cdr3_aa: CASSRAGADNIYEQYF

j_call: TRBJ2-5
v_call: TRBV5-5
d_call: TRBD1
clone_size: NA
cdr3_nt: TGTGCCAGCAGCCCCCAAGGGGACAGGAGGGAGACCCAGTACTTC
cdr3_aa: CASSPQGDRRETQYF

j_call: TRBJ2-1
v_call: TRBV29-1
d_call: NA
clone_size: many
cdr3_nt: TGCAGCGTTCTCCCTCCGGTTTCGGGCCCGACGGGATACAATGAGCAGTTCTTC
cdr3_aa: CSVLPPVSGPTGYNEQFF

j_call: TRBJ2-3
v_call: TRBV6-1
d_call: NA
clone_size: many
cdr3_nt: TGTGCCAGCAGTGAATACGTAGGGGCGGCAGATACGCAGTATTTT
cdr3_aa: CASSEYVGAADTQYF

j_call: TRBJ1-2
v_call: TRBV5-6
d_call: NA
clone_size: NA
cdr3_nt: TGTGCCAGCAGCTCGCTTGGAAGGACGGATGGCTACACCTTC
cdr3_aa: CASSSLGRTDGYTF

j_call: TRBJ2-1
v_call: TRBV5-1
d_call: NA
clone_size: NA
cdr3_nt: TGCGCCAGCAGCTTAAATCCGGACCTCTACAATGAGCAGTTCTTC
cdr3_aa: CASSLNPDLYNEQFF

j_call: TRBJ2-3
v_call: TRBV12-3/TRBV12-4
d_call: NA
clone_size: NA
cdr3_nt: TGTGCCAGCAGTTTCGCGGTCTGGGGGACAGATACGCAGTATTTT
cdr3_aa: CASSFAVWGTDTQYF

j_call: TRBJ2-7
v_call: TRBV3-1
d_call: TRBD2
clone_size: many
cdr3_nt: TGTGCCAGCAGCCAAGATCCCACTAGCGGGAGCTCCGAGCAGTACTTC
cdr3_aa: CASSQDPTSGSSEQYF

j_call: TRBJ2-1
v_call: TRBV7-9
d_call: TRBD2
clone_size: NA
cdr3_nt: TGTGCCAGCAGCGGCGGGACTAGCGGGATCGATGAGCAGTTCTTC
cdr3_aa: CASSGGTSGIDEQFF

j_call: TRBJ1-1
v_call: TRBV5-4
d_call: TRBD1
clone_size: few
cdr3_nt: TGTGCCAGCAGCCTCGACAGGGTATTCGCTGAAGCTTTCTTT
cdr3_aa: CASSLDRVFAEAFF

j_call: TRBJ1-2
v_call: TRBV9
d_call: NA
clone_size: many
cdr3_nt: TGTGCCAGCAGCGTAGGGGGACGAGGAGGCTACACCTTC
cdr3_aa: CASSVGGRGGYTF

j_call: TRBJ1-1
v_call: TRBV6-2/TRBV6-3
d_call: NA
clone_size: many
cdr3_nt: TGTGCCAGCACCACCTCGGTGGCGGGATATTGGACTGAAGCTTTCTTT
cdr3_aa: CASTTSVAGYWTEAFF

j_call: TRBJ2-3
v_call: TRBV25-1
d_call: NA
clone_size: many
cdr3_nt: TGTGCCAGCAGTGGAATCAGGGGAGGCGCAGATACGCAGTATTTT
cdr3_aa: CASSGIRGGADTQYF

j_call: TRBJ2-7
v_call: TRBV2
d_call: TRBD2
clone_size: NA
cdr3_nt: TGTGCCAGCACCAGAGGACTAGCGGCCTACGAGCAGTACTTC
cdr3_aa: CASTRGLAAYEQYF

j_call: TRBJ2-1
v_call: TRBV11-2
d_call: NA
clone_size: many
cdr3_nt: TGTGCCAGCAGCTTAACAACGGGAATACCCTACAATGAGCAGTTCTTC
cdr3_aa: CASSLTTGIPYNEQFF

j_call: TRBJ2-7
v_call: TRBV30
d_call: NA
clone_size: many
cdr3_nt: TGTGCCTGGGGGCCGGAGGTCTACGAGCAGTACTTC
cdr3_aa: CAWGPEVYEQYF

j_call: TRBJ2-4
v_call: TRBV2
d_call: NA
clone_size: many
cdr3_nt: TGTGCCAGCAGTGATTCAGCTTATCTAGCCAAAAACATTCAGTACTTC
cdr3_aa: CASSDSAYLAKNIQYF

j_call: TRBJ1-2
v_call: TRBV4-3
d_call: NA
clone_size: NA
cdr3_nt: TGCGCCAGCAGCCAAGTAGGGGACCCCTATGGCTACACCTTC
cdr3_aa: CASSQVGDPYGYTF

j_call: TRBJ1-6
v_call: TRBV13
d_call: TRBD1
clone_size: many
cdr3_nt: TGTGCCAGCAGCTTAATCGGACAGGGCGATTCACCCCTCCACTTT
cdr3_aa: CASSLIGQGDSPLHF

j_call: TRBJ2-3
v_call: TRBV20-1
d_call: NA
clone_size: many
cdr3_nt: TGCAGTGCCCCCGGGACAGCTGGGGAGGTTACGCAGTATTTT
cdr3_aa: CSAPGTAGEVTQYF

j_call: TRBJ2-4
v_call: TRBV20-1
d_call: NA
clone_size: NA
cdr3_nt: TGCAGTGCTAGAGATCAACCAAACCTCCTAGCCAAAAACATTCAGTACTTC
cdr3_aa: CSARDQPNLLAKNIQYF

j_call: TRBJ1-3
v_call: TRBV2
d_call: NA
clone_size: many
cdr3_nt: TGTGCCAGCAGTGTGGGGGCGGGGTCCTCTGGAAACACCATATATTTT
cdr3_aa: CASSVGAGSSGNTIYF

j_call: TRBJ2-7
v_call: TRBV4-1
d_call: NA
clone_size: many
cdr3_nt: TGCGCCAGCAGCCAAGGGGGACTCATAGCCTACGAGCAGTACTTC
cdr3_aa: CASSQGGLIAYEQYF

j_call: TRBJ1-6
v_call: TRBV19
d_call: NA
clone_size: NA
cdr3_nt: TGTGCCAGTGGCCCAAGATATTCACCCCTCCACTTT
cdr3_aa: CASGPRYSPLHF

j_call: TRBJ2-7
v_call: TRBV4-1
d_call: NA
clone_size: many
cdr3_nt: TGCGCCAGCAGCCAAGATGGGGCAGGGGTTGAGCAGTACTTC
cdr3_aa: CASSQDGAGVEQYF

j_call: TRBJ2-3
v_call: TRBV11-3
d_call: NA
clone_size: many
cdr3_nt: TGTGCCAGCAGCTTAGAATACCTGATCTCTGGGAACACAGATACGCAGTATTTT
cdr3_aa: CASSLEYLISGNTDTQYF